These 6 T cell receptor beta chains share one sample of origin, sequenced in a study of PD-1 blockade in classical Hodgkin lymphoma. TCRdb keeps only in-frame clones here, not all; method: immunoSEQ multiplex PCR. The data show tens of thousands of clones, with 80% seen just once and around 20% held by the top ten. Time point indicated: cycle 4 day 1 (C4D1), after more than five weeks of nivolumab. After autologous stem cell transplantation all patients relapsed, and prior brentuximab vedotin exposure differed between cohorts. Sequencing was performed on peripheral blood mononuclear cells (PBMCs), taken before the fourth cycle of nivolumab. The origin of the receptors is a human donor with classical Hodgkin lymphoma.

This chain links TRBV5-1 with TRBJ1-2, with D possibly TRBD1 on 6 matching bases. CDR3 size: 17 residues. V was clipped by 1 base and J by 0 bases, with 16 bases between them. Germline V CDR1 and CDR2: SGHRS, YFSETQ. The CDR3 sequence is CASSLSARGLSNYGYTF. CDR3 coding DNA: TGCGCCAGCAGCTTGTCGGCCAGGGGCCTATCTAACTATGGCTACACCTTC.

The V and J genes are TRBV14 and TRBJ1-3; D uncertain. The CDR3 consists of 15 residues. The germline V and J ends were trimmed by 2 bases and 4 bases, with 12 bases remaining between them. The germline gives CDR1 SGHDN, CDR2 FVKESK. This CDR3 is CASSQLSGRGNTIYF. DNA of the CDR3: TGTGCCAGCAGCCAATTATCGGGGAGGGGAAACACCATATATTTT.

The chain recombines TRBV7-7 with TRBJ2-5, with D uncertain. The V end was cut by 5 bases, the J end by 3 bases, with 13 bases between. This CDR3 is 14 amino acids long. Germline-derived CDR1 and CDR2 are SSHAT and FNYEAQ (reference sequence). In DNA, the CDR3 is TGTGCCAGCAGCGTTAGGGCTGGGGAAGAGACCCAGTACTTC. Translation: CASSVRAGEETQYF.

This chain connects TRBV21-1 to TRBJ2-7; the D call of TRBD2 is as the table states it, not checked on the DNA. TRBV21-1 is recorded as a pseudogene. This CDR3 is 16 amino acids long. The CDR3 here is CAIPGSRSPYSYEQYF. CDR3 coding DNA: TGTGCCATCCCCGGGTCCCGATCCCCTTACTCCTACGAGCAGTACTTC.

The chain's CDR3 is CASAAFHGGGYTF. CDR3 bases: TGTGCCAGCGCGGCTTTTCATGGAGGTGGCTACACCTTC. V usage is TRBV7-3 and J usage is TRBJ1-2; D not certain. This CDR3 spans 13 amino acids. Trimming stripped 8 bases from V and 7 bases from J, with 17 bases between. Germline loops: CDR1 SGHTA, CDR2 FQGTGA.

The J gene is TRBJ2-1, the V gene TRBV19, with D tentatively TRBD2 (5 bases). V was clipped by 7 bases and J by 2 bases, with 12 bases between them. The CDR3 extends over 14 amino acids. CDR1 is LNHDA, CDR2 SQIVND, per germline (reference sequence). The CDR3 nucleotides read TGTGCCAGTAAGGACTCGGGTACCTACAATGAGCAGTTCTTC. It yields the protein CASKDSGTYNEQFF.